Following are 27 T cell receptor beta chains from one sample sequenced in a study of a mutant IDH1 vaccine in newly diagnosed glioma. The method was immunoSEQ multiplex PCR; TCRdb's version includes in-frame clones alone and lacks a portion of them. The table shows tens of thousands of clones, with roughly 78% occurring only once. The sample's time point: baseline, week 1 (first vaccination visit). The treatment here: pre-vaccination baseline after standard-of-care therapy. Specimen: PBMCs, collected from a glioma patient treated with radiotherapy, temozolomide or both. The source is a man between 45 and 60 years old with glioma.

The rearrangement uses TRBV7-2 and TRBJ2-7; D uncertain. This CDR3 is built from 13 residues. Germline V lookup: CDR1 SGHTA, CDR2 FQGNSA. Deletions cut 4 bases from V and 6 bases from J, with 13 bases between. The chain's CDR3 is CASSSRQGSEQYF. The CDR3 coding sequence is TGTGCCAGCAGCTCCCGCCAAGGATCCGAGCAGTACTTC.

The CDR3 here is CSPIIRGISYNEQFF. The CDR3 bases are TGCAGCCCCATTATCCGGGGGATCTCCTACAATGAGCAGTTCTTC. The V and J genes are TRBV29-1 and TRBJ2-1; tentatively, D is TRBD2 (6 bases). The germline gives CDR1 SQVTM, CDR2 ANQGSEA. Deletions cut 8 bases from V and 0 bases from J, with 17 bases between. There are 15 residues in the CDR3.

This rearrangement joins TRBV6-5 to TRBJ2-7; TRBD2 agrees at 9 bases. Germline-derived CDR1 and CDR2 are MNHEY and SVGAGI. This CDR3 region has 13 residues. With 10 bases clipped from V and 3 bases from J, the junction kept 7 bases outside the gene matches. Here the CDR3 DNA reads TGTGCCACTACGACTAGCGGCCTCTACGAGCAGTACTTC. This gives the protein CATTTSGLYEQYF.

V gene TRBV18 combines with J gene TRBJ1-3; no firm D call. V gave up 3 bases and J gave up 9 bases, with 18 bases separating them. The length of the CDR3 is 15 residues. Germline V gene lookup returns CDR1 KGHSH and CDR2 LQKENI. CDR3: CASSPEPGKARTIYF. For the CDR3, the DNA is TGTGCCAGCTCACCCGAGCCGGGAAAAGCTCGCACCATATATTTT.

CDR3 protein: CASGFQLQPQHF. CDR3 sequence (DNA): TGTGCCAGCGGGTTCCAGCTTCAGCCCCAGCATTTT. J is TRBJ1-5 and V is TRBV27; D ambiguous. The germline gives CDR1 MNHEY, CDR2 SMNVEV (reference sequence). The CDR3 runs 12 residues. Trimming pared 8 bases from V and 6 bases from J, leaving 11 bases between.

The chain joins TRBV7-9 to TRBJ1-1; weak D call: TRBD1 (5 bases). Germline V gene lookup returns CDR1 SEHNR and CDR2 FQNEAQ (reference sequence). Trimming pared 1 base from V and 8 bases from J, leaving 8 bases between. CDR3 length equals 12 residues. CDR3: CASSLGGPEAFF. In DNA form, the CDR3 reads TGTGCCAGCAGCTTAGGGGGCCCGGAAGCTTTCTTT.

The chain employs TRBV28 and TRBJ2-7; D might be TRBD2 (5 bases). The CDR3 has 13 residues. Germline lookup yields CDR1 MDHEN and CDR2 SYDVKM. The V gene lost 6 bases and the J gene lost 7 bases, with 16 bases spanning the gap. CDR3 amino acids: CASRASRGFEQYF. As DNA, the CDR3 is TGTGCCAGCAGGGCTTCTCGGGGTTTTGAGCAGTACTTC.

The chain joins TRBV30 to TRBJ2-2; the D is unclear. CDR3 size: 13 residues. CDR1 GTSNPN and CDR2 SVGIG come from the germline V gene (reference sequence). V shed 3 bases and J shed 4 bases, with 9 bases lying between them. Here the CDR3 reads CAWRGQLTGELFF. DNA of the CDR3: TGTGCCTGGAGAGGCCAGCTCACCGGGGAGCTGTTTTTT.

The CDR3 loop is CASSQPNSTGANVLTF. DNA of the CDR3: TGCGCCAGCAGTCAACCGAATTCGACTGGGGCCAACGTCCTGACTTTC. V usage is TRBV23-1 and J usage is TRBJ2-6; D is ambiguous. TRBV23-1 is given ORF status, its function remaining uncertain. The ends were cut back, 2 bases at V and 2 bases at J, with 10 bases in the middle. CDR3 length: 16 amino acids.

This chain uses TRBV29-1 with TRBJ2-1; D could derive from TRBD1 or TRBD2 (5 bases each). The CDR3 runs to 11 residues. Germline-derived CDR1 and CDR2 are SQVTM and ANQGSEA. V was pared by 6 bases and J by 10 bases, with 13 bases between. CDR3 protein: CSVQGAREQFF. CDR3 DNA sequence: TGCAGCGTCCAGGGAGCAAGGGAGCAGTTCTTC.

The rearrangement links TRBV5-1 to TRBJ1-1, with D unclear. The germline V and J ends were trimmed by 4 bases and 4 bases, with 17 bases remaining between them. From germline, CDR1 is SGHRS and CDR2 YFSETQ. The CDR3 sequence is 15 residues long. CDR3 residues: CASSITRGSRTEAFF. The DNA for the CDR3 is TGCGCCAGCAGCATCACTCGGGGAAGTCGCACTGAAGCTTTCTTT.

This clone was seen a handful of times. The DNA for the CDR3 is TGTGCCACCAGCCCGAGGGGGCTGAACCAGCCCCAGCATTTT. Its protein is CATSPRGLNQPQHF. The chain carries TRBV15 and TRBJ1-5; 7 bases fit TRBD1. The J segment lost 7 bases and the V segment lost 5 bases, leaving 8 bases of the junction unmatched. From germline, CDR1 is LNHNV and CDR2 YYDKDF (reference sequence). The CDR3 covers 14 residues. The variable domain in full, with the rest retrieved from reference TRBV15 and TRBJ1-5, is DAMVIQNPRYQVTQFGKPVTLSCSQTLNHNVMYWYQQKSSQAPKLLFHYYDKDFNNEADTPDNFQSRRPNTSFCFLDIRSPGLGDTAMYLCATSPRGLNQPQHFGDGTRLSIL.

This clone was detected only once. The V gene is TRBV6-5, the J gene TRBJ1-6, with D perhaps TRBD1 (6 bases). Germline assignment: CDR1 MNHEY and CDR2 SVGAGI. CDR3 length: 15 residues. Trimming left V 6 bases short and J 6 bases short, with 15 bases between. The CDR3 DNA reads as TGTGCCAGCAGCCCCGTGGGGGGGCGTAATTCACCCCTCCACTTT. Protein sequence: CASSPVGGRNSPLHF.

This clone was picked up a small number of times. The chain links TRBV29-1 to TRBJ2-2; 10 bases map to TRBD2. The CDR3 covers 14 residues. In germline, CDR1 is SQVTM, CDR2 ANQGSEA. Trimming took 7 bases from V and 6 from J; bases not matched to a gene: 8. CDR3 residues: CSGRAGGPPGELFF. CDR3 bases: TGCAGCGGCAGAGCGGGGGGGCCCCCCGGGGAGCTGTTTTTT.

V is TRBV6-6 and J is TRBJ2-7; no clear D. CDR1 and CDR2 from the germline V gene are MNHNY and SVGAGI (reference sequence). Deletions cut 7 bases from V and 2 bases from J, with 15 bases between. CDR3 length: 14 residues. The CDR3 reads CASTPGLRAYEQYF. The CDR3 DNA follows: TGTGCCAGCACCCCGGGTCTACGTGCCTACGAGCAGTACTTC.

The chain uses TRBV5-4 and TRBJ1-4, with 9 bases fitting TRBD1. J lost 7 bases, V lost 3 bases, and 4 bases had no gene match. CDR3 length: 14 residues. Germline assignment: CDR1 SGHNT and CDR2 YYREEE (reference sequence). The CDR3 DNA reads TGTGCCAGCAGCTCCCGGACAGGGGTTGAAAAACTGTTTTTT. Translation: CASSSRTGVEKLFF.

The CDR3 here is CASSKRQAGNSPLHF. CDR3 DNA sequence: TGTGCCAGCAGTAAAAGACAGGCTGGGAATTCACCCCTCCACTTT. The gene calls are TRBV7-3 and TRBJ1-6; TRBD1 might be the D (6 bases). The CDR3 contains 15 residues. V lost 6 bases and J lost 7, with 16 bases in between. Germline V gene sequence: CDR1 SGHTA, CDR2 FQGTGA.

The chain carries TRBV7-2 and TRBJ1-2; the D is unclear. This CDR3 has 16 residues. V was cut by 3 bases and J by 1 base, with 15 bases left in between. Germline values: CDR1 SGHTA, CDR2 FQGNSA. The CDR3 loop reads CASSFPPTVINYGYTF. The CDR3 bases are TGTGCCAGCAGCTTCCCTCCGACCGTCATTAACTATGGCTACACCTTC.

The chain joins TRBV6-1 to TRBJ2-7, with unresolved D. The CDR3 totals 12 residues. The germline gives CDR1 MNHNS, CDR2 SASEGT. V gave up 8 bases and J gave up 1 base, with 9 bases separating them. As DNA, the CDR3 is TGTGCCAGCCCGGGCCTTTCCTACGAGCAGTACTTC. This sequence encodes CASPGLSYEQYF.

V gene TRBV6-5 combines with J gene TRBJ1-3; D ambiguous. V lost 6 bases to trimming and J lost 4 bases, with 10 bases between them. Germline CDR1 and CDR2: MNHEY and SVGAGI. The CDR3 length is 13 residues. The CDR3 nucleotides read TGTGCCAGCAGAGGTGGGCCCGGAAACACCATATATTTT. Translating gives CASRGGPGNTIYF.

For the CDR3, the DNA is TGTGCCAGTAGTATTCTCACTACGAGCACCGGGGAGCTGTTTTTT. Translation gives CASSILTTSTGELFF. The rearrangement links TRBV19 to TRBJ2-2; no clear D gene. CDR3 length: 15 amino acids. Germline V gives CDR1 LNHDA, CDR2 SQIVND (reference sequence). V was shortened by 3 bases and J by 4 bases, with 12 bases between the two germline ends.

This clone has only one observation. The V gene is TRBV6-5, the J gene TRBJ2-5; perhaps TRBD2 as D (6 bases). The CDR3 is made up of 14 amino acids. Trimming took 6 bases from V and 5 from J, leaving 16 bases between them. Germline CDR1 is MNHEY and CDR2 is SVGAGI. The CDR3 coding sequence is TGTGCCAGCAGCCGAAAGGGGACTTCGGAGACCCAGTACTTC. Protein sequence: CASSRKGTSETQYF.

The chain is built from TRBV6-1 and TRBJ1-5, with D perhaps TRBD1 (5 bases). The CDR3 is 14 amino acids. V lost 0 bases to trimming and J lost 10 bases, with 13 bases between them. CDR1 and CDR2 from the germline V gene are MNHNS and SASEGT. The CDR3 DNA is TGTGCCAGCAGTGAAGCTCCCTGGGGGGGACCCCAGCATTTT. It is translated as CASSEAPWGGPQHF.

V usage is TRBV5-1 and J usage is TRBJ1-3, with no clear D. CDR1 and CDR2 from the germline V gene are SGHRS and YFSETQ. V lost 3 bases to trimming and J lost 0 bases, with 10 bases between them. The CDR3 runs to 15 residues. Here the CDR3 reads CASSYSTSSGNTIYF. CDR3 sequence (DNA): TGCGCCAGCAGCTATTCCACGAGCTCTGGAAACACCATATATTTT.

This clone was recorded only once. This chain connects TRBV30 to TRBJ1-5, with unresolved D. CDR3 length: 13 amino acids. With 1 base removed from V and 3 bases from J, the gap between germline ends came to 7 bases. Germline-derived CDR1 and CDR2 are GTSNPN and SVGIG (reference sequence). The CDR3, as DNA: TGTGCCTGGAGTGGGAACCTCAATCAGCCCCAGCATTTT. This encodes CAWSGNLNQPQHF.

This chain joins TRBV30 and TRBJ1-2; no firm D call. V lost 0 bases and J lost 0, with 11 bases in between. The CDR3 spans 15 residues. Per germline, CDR1 GTSNPN and CDR2 SVGIG (reference sequence). CDR3 amino acids: CAWSVWQASNYGYTF. Here the CDR3 DNA reads TGTGCCTGGAGTGTGTGGCAGGCCTCTAACTATGGCTACACCTTC.

V usage is TRBV7-3 and J usage is TRBJ2-7; TRBD2 is a possible D gene (7 bases). Germline CDR1 SGHTA, CDR2 FQGTGA. The V end lost 6 bases, the J end lost 2 bases, and 17 bases lay between the germline ends. This CDR3 contains 15 residues. The CDR3 DNA follows: TGTGCCAGCAGTCCACAGGGAGGGAGGCCCTACGAGCAGTACTTC. Its protein product is CASSPQGGRPYEQYF.